Listed below are T cell receptor beta chains from one sample, sequenced in a study of graft-versus-host responses after intestinal transplantation. These receptors are not linked to any known antigen. The protocol was immunoSEQ multiplex PCR, while the TCRdb copy is restricted to in-frame clones and leaves out a portion. The sample includes 85,000 to 110,000 clones, more than 85% seen only once; the top ten take 1% to 1.5%. Sequencing used unstimulated CD8+ T cells sorted from spleen or lymph node cells, obtained before intestinal transplant. Receptor source: a human donor who received an intestinal transplant. CDR3s include the opening cysteine and the closing phenylalanine or tryptophan. The D gene is left open where the match is weak. Expanded clones get a size class; other rows say once, few or many, or leave the size out.

TRBJ2-7,TRBV11-2,.,TRBD1,TGTGCCAGCAGCTTAGGGAGGGACAGGGACTACGAGCAGTACTTC,CASSLGRDRDYEQYF
TRBJ2-5,TRBV18,once,.,TGTGCCAGCTCACCACGAGTGTTGAACGTGGAGACCCAGTACTTC,CASSPRVLNVETQYF
TRBJ1-6,TRBV9,.,.,TGTGCCAGCAGCGTAGAAGGGTATAATTCACCCCTCCACTTT,CASSVEGYNSPLHF
TRBJ2-2,TRBV27,.,.,TGTGCCAGCAGTTTCTCCGCGGGGAACGCGAACACCGGGGAGCTGTTTTTT,CASSFSAGNANTGELFF
TRBJ2-7,TRBV29-1,.,.,TGCAGCGTTGAATCTTCCTCAAATCCCTACGAGCAGTACTTC,CSVESSSNPYEQYF
TRBJ2-1,TRBV9,.,.,TGTGCCAGCAGCGTAGGAGGGGGGGGTGAGCAGTTCTTC,CASSVGGGGEQFF
TRBJ1-6,TRBV9,.,.,TGTGCCAGCAGCGTCCTTCCGGGGGCCGGCAATTCACCCCTCCACTTT,CASSVLPGAGNSPLHF
TRBJ1-1,TRBV7-6,.,.,TGTGCCAGCAGTTTAATAAACACTGAAGCTTTCTTT,CASSLINTEAFF
TRBJ1-2,TRBV5-6,.,.,TGTGCCAGCAGCTTGGTATCAGCGTCGGATGGCTACACCTTC,CASSLVSASDGYTF
TRBJ1-2,TRBV18,.,.,TGTGCCAGCTCACCTGCGGGGGGCGACTTCGACTATGGCTACACCTTC,CASSPAGGDFDYGYTF
TRBJ1-5,TRBV4-2,.,.,TGTGCCAGCAGCCAAGGGGATTTCAGGAATCAGCCCCAGCATTTT,CASSQGDFRNQPQHF
TRBJ2-1,TRBV30,.,.,TGTGCCTGGAGTTTTGGGCCCGGGGAGCAGTTCTTC,CAWSFGPGEQFF
TRBJ1-6,TRBV5-4,.,.,TGTGCCAGCAGCTTGACAGGGAATTCACCCCTCCACTTT,CASSLTGNSPLHF
TRBJ2-7,TRBV28,.,.,TGTGCCAGCACCCTTCGCCGGAGATCCTACGAGCAGTACTTC,CASTLRRRSYEQYF
TRBJ1-5,TRBV27,once,.,TGTGCCAGCATATACGGTTCCCTAAATCAGCCCCAGCATTTT,CASIYGSLNQPQHF
TRBJ2-2,TRBV27,once,TRBD2,TGTGCCAGCACTTCGGGAGGCGCCGGGGAGCTGTTTTTT,CASTSGGAGELFF
TRBJ2-1,TRBV9,.,.,TGTGCCAGCAGCGTAGCTAAGGCGGGTGAGCAGTTCTTC,CASSVAKAGEQFF
TRBJ1-2,TRBV29-1,.,.,TGCAGCGGGACGGAGGGTAATGGCTACACCTTC,CSGTEGNGYTF
TRBJ2-7,TRBV25-1,.,.,TGTGCCAGCAGTGGCCCGGGCCTTAGGAACGAGCAGTACTTC,CASSGPGLRNEQYF